This TCR beta chain was observed in a study of shared clonotypes between healthy human individuals. The CDR3 has 11 residues. Germline CDR1 is KGHSY and CDR2 is FQNENV. The genomic DNA of each subset was split evenly across several immunoSEQ plates. Assay: immunoSEQ multiplex PCR; the TCRdb copy retains only in-frame clones and omits some. This table holds some 480,000 clones, 79% found once. Study-level findings and limits: An effect of sequencing depth on clonotype sharing among donors was expected.

A remark on this clone: Its antigen is undetermined. At one end the junction does not follow the germline gene, possibly because of a read error.

The chain recombines TRBV16 with TRBJ2-2; D call uncertain. This receptor was taken from a woman in her thirties or forties in good health. Some clones in this sample may be carry-over from other donors' samples. The sample consisted of PBMCs. This CDR3 is CASSQRQHQTF. The CDR3 DNA reads TGTGCCAGCAGCCAACGACAACATCAAACTTTC.